This T cell receptor beta chain was recorded in a study of shared clonotypes between healthy human individuals. Whole-study results and caveats: Naive subsets tended to show greater estimated richness than memory subsets. Depth was large, yet rarefaction showed that sorted-subset sequencing was incomplete.

A note on this clone: Its antigen is as yet unknown.

Generated by immunoSEQ multiplex PCR, the TCRdb table keeps only in-frame clones and is missing some. The profile covers some 650,000 clones, with less than 98% appearing a single time and about 0.06% taken by the ten largest. CDR1 and CDR2 from the germline V gene are SGHAT and FQNNGV. The CDR3 loop spans 16 amino acids. Between the trimmed V and J ends, which lost 1 base and 2 bases, there was a span of 15 bases. The specimen was naive CD4+ T cells sorted from blood. This sample's subset: CD45RA+ positively selected. V gene TRBV11-2 combines with J gene TRBJ2-7; the D is unclear. This receptor was taken from a woman aged 25 to 39 in good health. The CDR3 bases are TGTGCCAGCAGCTTAGGACGGGTCGAGTCCCCCTACGAGCAGTACTTC. It specifies CASSLGRVESPYEQYF.